A single sample gave rise to the 11 T cell receptor beta chains below, sequenced in a study of PD-1 blockade in classical Hodgkin lymphoma. TCRdb's table, derived via immunoSEQ multiplex PCR, lists solely in-frame clones and lacks some. The repertoire consists of about 90,000 clones, with under 85% occurring once and the leading ten covering over 15%. Time point meaning: cycle 4 day 1 (C4D1), after six to seven weeks of nivolumab. Relapse was seen in all patients after autologous stem cell transplantation, and brentuximab vedotin exposure was variable. The specimen was peripheral blood mononuclear cells (PBMCs), collected before the fourth cycle of nivolumab. The origin of the receptors is a human donor with classical Hodgkin lymphoma.

This clone was counted between two and nine times. The CDR3 bases are TGTGCCAGCAGCAAAGTTAACAGGTCCCGAACGGAGCAGTACTTC. Encoded protein: CASSKVNRSRTEQYF. The gene calls are TRBV21-1 and TRBJ2-7; the DNA was not compared with TRBD1, the D call given in the table. TRBV21-1 has pseudogene status. CDR3 length equals 15 residues.

The chain uses TRBV5-8 and TRBJ1-5, with TRBD1 as a possible D gene (5 bases). The germline V gene has CDR1 SGHTS and CDR2 YDEGEE. The CDR3 has 14 residues. V was shortened by 2 bases and J by 7 bases, with 13 bases between the two germline ends. CDR3 nucleotides: TGTGCCAGCAGCTTAATTCGGGGGTCACAGCCCCAGCATTTT. Protein product: CASSLIRGSQPQHF.

This chain links TRBV27 with TRBJ2-5; D remains ambiguous. The germline gives CDR1 MNHEY, CDR2 SMNVEV (reference sequence). This CDR3 contains 13 residues. V was cut by 5 bases and J by 1 base, with 8 bases left in between. This CDR3 is CASSVRAQETQYF. As DNA, the CDR3 is TGTGCCAGCAGTGTACGGGCCCAAGAGACCCAGTACTTC.

The J gene is TRBJ2-2, the V gene TRBV30; 8 positions match TRBD1. V lost 5 bases, J lost 7 bases, and 15 bases stayed unmatched. Germline V gene data show CDR1 as GTSNPN and CDR2 as SVGIG (reference sequence). The CDR3 loop spans 16 amino acids. The CDR3 reads CAWGLPSGGEGGELFF. The CDR3, as DNA: TGTGCCTGGGGCTTGCCCTCAGGGGGCGAAGGCGGGGAGCTGTTTTTT.

The rearrangement joins TRBV29-1 to TRBJ2-3; D gene ambiguous. The CDR3 loop spans 11 amino acids. V dropped 8 bases and J dropped 0 bases, with 6 bases sitting between them. Germline V lookup: CDR1 SQVTM, CDR2 ANQGSEA. In DNA, the CDR3 is TGCAGCAAGGGTAGCACAGATACGCAGTATTTT. Amino acid sequence: CSKGSTDTQYF.

The rearrangement uses TRBV4-1 and TRBJ1-1; 7 bases map to TRBD1. Losses at the gene ends were 1 base for V and 8 bases for J; bases not matched to a gene: 10. The germline V gene encodes CDR1 MGHRA and CDR2 YSYEKL. This CDR3 region has 15 residues. The CDR3 DNA reads as TGCGCCAGCAGCCAAGTCGGGCAGGGGGGGAGAGAAGCTTTCTTT. It yields the protein CASSQVGQGGREAFF.

The chain joins TRBV28 to TRBJ2-3; TRBD2 aligns across 7 bases. Germline CDR1 is MDHEN and CDR2 is SYDVKM. The CDR3 runs to 11 residues. Trimming took 6 bases from V and 10 from J; bases not matched to a gene: 4. This CDR3 reads CASSITSAQYF. As DNA, the CDR3 is TGTGCCAGCAGCATTACTAGCGCGCAGTATTTT. The full variable domain, completed using reference TRBV28 and TRBJ2-3, is DVKVTQSSRYLVKRTGEKVFLECVQDMDHENMFWYRQDPGLGLRLIYFSYDVKMKEKGDIPEGYSVSREKKERFSLILESASTNQTSMYLCASSITSAQYFGPGTRLTVL.

This clone was observed once. CDR3 sequence (DNA): TGCAGCGCCCCGCGGAGTTTCAGCTACAATGAGCAGTTCTTC. It yields the protein CSAPRSFSYNEQFF. V is TRBV29-1 and J is TRBJ2-1; the D is unclear. Germline V gene sequence: CDR1 SQVTM, CDR2 ANQGSEA. V lost 7 bases, J lost 3 bases, and 16 bases lay in between. The CDR3 length is 14 residues.

This chain connects TRBV7-9 to TRBJ2-3, with D perhaps matching TRBD2 (5 bases). Between the trimmed V and J ends, which lost 2 bases and 2 bases, there was a span of 17 bases. Germline V gene sequence: CDR1 SEHNR, CDR2 FQNEAQ (reference sequence). The CDR3 is 17 residues long. In DNA form, the CDR3 reads TGTGCCAGCAGCTTATTAGGGAGCGTCTCTATCACAGATACGCAGTATTTT. This encodes CASSLLGSVSITDTQYF.

This clone has a single count. The chain carries TRBV2 and TRBJ2-7; 10 bases are shared with TRBD2. CDR1 is SNHLY and CDR2 is FYNNEI in the germline V gene. This CDR3 contains 15 residues. With V trimmed by 6 bases and J by 4 bases, 9 bases remained unmatched. The CDR3 spells CASSVAGGVRYEQYF. CDR3 bases: TGTGCCAGCAGCGTAGCGGGAGGCGTCCGTTACGAGCAGTACTTC.

J is TRBJ2-3 and V is TRBV5-4; 10 bases line up with TRBD1. The CDR3 has 15 amino acids. Looked up from germline, CDR1 is SGHNT and CDR2 is YYREEE (reference sequence). With 4 bases clipped from V and 5 bases from J, the junction kept 7 bases outside the gene matches. This CDR3 reads CASSGRTGGGDTQYF. The CDR3 nucleotides read TGTGCCAGCAGCGGCCGGACAGGGGGAGGAGATACGCAGTATTTT.